Each of the 32 T cell receptor beta chains below was sequenced from the same sample in a study of cytomegalovirus exposure and HLA in healthy donors. The PCR had 60 Vbeta and 13 Jbeta primers. This table comes from immunoSEQ multiplex PCR, and its TCRdb copy is limited to in-frame clones, with some not included. The table has roughly 140,000 clones, 70% to 80% seen once. The sequenced sample consisted of PBMCs. The receptors stem from a man aged 50 to 59 in good health and CMV-seropositive.

The chain recombines TRBV19 with TRBJ2-3; weak D call: TRBD1 (6 bases). The CDR3 loop spans 15 amino acids. Germline V CDR1 and CDR2: LNHDA, SQIVND (reference sequence). V lost 6 bases, J lost 6 bases, and 19 bases lay in between. The CDR3: CASRNRASHGDTQYF. CDR3 nucleotides: TGTGCCAGTAGAAACAGGGCGTCTCACGGGGATACGCAGTATTTT.

V and J are TRBV7-2 and TRBJ2-5, with D tentatively TRBD1 (6 bases). This CDR3 comprises 13 residues. With 4 bases removed from V and 11 bases from J, the gap between germline ends came to 17 bases. CDR1 is SGHTA, CDR2 FQGNSA, per germline. The CDR3 is CASSSTGFYGQYF. Written as DNA, the CDR3 is TGTGCCAGCAGCTCCACAGGGTTCTACGGGCAGTACTTC. Full variable domain (outside the CDR3, taken from reference TRBV7-2 and TRBJ2-5): GAGVSQSPSNKVTEKGKDVELRCDPISGHTALYWYRQSLGQGLEFLIYFQGNSAPDKSGLPSDRFSAERTGGSVSTLTIQRTQQEDSAVYLCASSSTGFYGQYFGPGTRLLVL.

The chain is built from TRBV5-4 and TRBJ1-1; 9 bases fit TRBD1. The germline V gene has CDR1 SGHNT and CDR2 YYREEE (reference sequence). The CDR3 sequence is 15 residues long. V was pared by 0 bases and J by 8 bases, with 8 bases of the junction left unmatched. CDR3 nucleotide sequence: TGTGCCAGCAGCTTGGGGGGACAGGGAACCACCGAAGCTTTCTTT. Its translation is CASSLGGQGTTEAFF. The entire variable domain, with the rest obtained from reference TRBV5-4 and TRBJ1-1, is as follows: ETGVTQSPTHLIKTRGQQVTLRCSSQSGHNTVSWYQQALGQGPQFIFQYYREEENGRGNFPPRFSGLQFPNYSSELNVNALELDDSALYLCASSLGGQGTTEAFFGQGTRLTVV.

This clone appeared once. The CDR3 DNA reads as TGTGCCAGCAGTTCTAGCGGGAGGGCCGTAGATGAGCAGTTCTTC. As protein: CASSSSGRAVDEQFF. This chain links TRBV7-9 with TRBJ2-1; TRBD2 agrees at 12 bases. Germline lookup yields CDR1 SEHNR and CDR2 FQNEAQ (reference sequence). J was trimmed by 8 bases and V by 6 bases; bases with no gene match: 8. CDR3 length equals 15 residues.

The chain is built from TRBV7-6 and TRBJ2-7, with TRBD1 matching over 9 bases. The CDR3 runs to 15 residues. J was trimmed by 2 bases and V by 5 bases; bases with no gene match: 7. Germline loops: CDR1 SGHVS, CDR2 FNYEAQ. CDR3 region: CASSRTGTGTYEQYF. The DNA for the CDR3 is TGTGCCAGCAGCCGTACCGGGACAGGGACCTACGAGCAGTACTTC.

V is TRBV29-1 and J is TRBJ2-2; D is undetermined. Germline V gene data show CDR1 as SQVTM and CDR2 as ANQGSEA. The V end lost 4 bases, the J end lost 5 bases, and 5 bases lay between the germline ends. There are 11 residues in the CDR3. CDR3 loop: CSVVQTGELFF. CDR3 nucleotide sequence: TGCAGCGTTGTTCAGACCGGGGAGCTGTTTTTT.

This sequence joins TRBV6-5 and TRBJ1-1; D gene unclear. The CDR3 sequence is 11 residues long. V gave up 7 bases and J gave up 4 bases, with 7 bases separating them. Germline CDR1 is MNHEY and CDR2 is SVGAGI. CDR3 nucleotide sequence: TGTGCCAGCATGGAGAGCACTGAAGCTTTCTTT. Amino acid sequence: CASMESTEAFF.

This rearrangement joins TRBV30 to TRBJ1-5, with D perhaps matching TRBD1 (5 bases). This CDR3 is 15 amino acids long. Germline assignment: CDR1 GTSNPN and CDR2 SVGIG (reference sequence). Trimming stripped 2 bases from V and 1 base from J, with 12 bases between. For the CDR3, the DNA is TGTGCCTGGAGTCAGGGCCCCAGAAGCAATCAGCCCCAGCATTTT. Amino acid sequence: CAWSQGPRSNQPQHF.

This chain joins TRBV7-6 and TRBJ2-2, with D possibly matching TRBD2 (6 bases). V was clipped by 2 bases and J by 1 base, with 8 bases between them. The CDR3 spans 15 residues. The germline V gene has CDR1 SGHVS and CDR2 FNYEAQ. CDR3: CASSLWRENTGELFF. CDR3 nucleotides: TGTGCCAGCAGCTTATGGCGGGAGAACACCGGGGAGCTGTTTTTT.

The V call is TRBV28, the J call TRBJ2-7; 10 bases match TRBD2. The CDR3 runs to 15 residues. Germline V gene data show CDR1 as MDHEN and CDR2 as SYDVKM. With 3 bases clipped from V and 2 bases from J, the junction kept 4 bases outside the gene matches. The CDR3 coding sequence is TGTGCCAGCAGTTTTAGCGGGAGGATAACCTACGAGCAGTACTTC. Protein sequence: CASSFSGRITYEQYF. Supplemented by reference TRBV28 and TRBJ2-7, the full variable domain reads DVKVTQSSRYLVKRTGEKVFLECVQDMDHENMFWYRQDPGLGLRLIYFSYDVKMKEKGDIPEGYSVSREKKERFSLILESASTNQTSMYLCASSFSGRITYEQYFGPGTRLTVT.

This clone was observed a single time. This chain joins TRBV28 and TRBJ1-5; 9 bases align to TRBD1. J lost 2 bases, V lost 7 bases, and 6 bases had no gene match. Germline CDR1 is MDHEN and CDR2 is SYDVKM. The CDR3 has 15 residues. The CDR3 loop is CASKGTGKGNQPQHF. The CDR3 nucleotides are TGTGCCAGCAAGGGGACAGGGAAGGGCAATCAGCCCCAGCATTTT. The variable domain in full, with the rest retrieved from reference TRBV28 and TRBJ1-5, is DVKVTQSSRYLVKRTGEKVFLECVQDMDHENMFWYRQDPGLGLRLIYFSYDVKMKEKGDIPEGYSVSREKKERFSLILESASTNQTSMYLCASKGTGKGNQPQHFGDGTRLSIL.

The chain recombines TRBV5-4 with TRBJ2-3; 8 bases are shared with TRBD2. In germline, CDR1 is SGHNT, CDR2 YYREEE (reference sequence). This CDR3 is 15 amino acids long. V was clipped by 0 bases and J by 6 bases; unmatched bases: 6. The CDR3 DNA sequence: TGTGCCAGCAGCTTGGGACCGGGAGGGTCGGATACGCAGTATTTT. Translation gives CASSLGPGGSDTQYF. Full variable domain (remainder filled in from reference TRBV5-4 and TRBJ2-3): ETGVTQSPTHLIKTRGQQVTLRCSSQSGHNTVSWYQQALGQGPQFIFQYYREEENGRGNFPPRFSGLQFPNYSSELNVNALELDDSALYLCASSLGPGGSDTQYFGPGTRLTVL.

The rearrangement uses TRBV6-1 and TRBJ1-2, with a possible D match to TRBD1 (6 bases). Trimming removed 9 bases from V and 4 bases from J, with 12 bases in between. There are 12 residues in the CDR3. Germline V gene lookup returns CDR1 MNHNS and CDR2 SASEGT. CDR3 in amino acids: CASTGNSYGYTF. CDR3 nucleotide sequence: TGTGCCAGTACAGGGAACTCCTATGGCTACACCTTC.

Only one count was recorded for this clone. This chain uses TRBV2 with TRBJ1-4, with D perhaps matching TRBD1 (5 bases). This CDR3 has 13 residues. Germline CDR1 reads SNHLY; CDR2 reads FYNNEI. Trimming stripped 3 bases from V and 5 bases from J, with 7 bases between. CDR3 sequence reads: CASSETANEKLFF. CDR3 bases: TGTGCCAGCAGTGAGACAGCAAATGAAAAACTGTTTTTT.

V and J are TRBV11-1 and TRBJ2-3, with 9 bases matching TRBD1. The CDR3 consists of 18 residues. Unmatched junction bases numbered 14, after V lost 5 bases and J lost 2 bases. From germline, CDR1 is SGHAT and CDR2 FQDESV (reference sequence). The CDR3 coding sequence is TGTGCCAGCAGCCCGTCCCGGGACAGGGCCGACCACACAGATACGCAGTATTTT. It translates to CASSPSRDRADHTDTQYF.

J is TRBJ1-2 and V is TRBV6-1, with a weak D call TRBD1 (5 bases). Germline CDR1 reads MNHNS; CDR2 reads SASEGT. The V gene lost 8 bases and the J gene lost 2 bases, with 18 bases spanning the gap. This CDR3 spans 15 amino acids. The CDR3 DNA sequence: TGTGCCAGCGGGTCTAGGGGCGGTTACAACTATGGCTACACCTTC. It translates to CASGSRGGYNYGYTF.

This clone has a handful of counts. The chain combines TRBV18 with TRBJ2-7; TRBD2 agrees at 9 bases. Germline V CDR1 and CDR2: KGHSH, LQKENI. This CDR3 has 16 amino acids. Trimming cost V 3 bases and J 3 bases; bases outside gene matches: 9. This CDR3 is CASSPRGVAGDYEQYF. CDR3 nucleotide sequence: TGTGCCAGCTCACCCAGAGGAGTAGCGGGAGACTACGAGCAGTACTTC.

V usage is TRBV9 and J usage is TRBJ1-2; unclear D gene. V lost 0 bases, J lost 3 bases, and 9 bases lay in between. The V gene's germline CDR1 is SGDLS and CDR2 YYNGEE. This CDR3 is 14 amino acids long. CDR3 protein: CASSVATTDYGYTF. Written as DNA, the CDR3 is TGTGCCAGCAGCGTAGCTACCACGGACTATGGCTACACCTTC.

J is TRBJ2-7 and V is TRBV19; 7 bases align to TRBD1. CDR1 is LNHDA and CDR2 is SQIVND in the germline V gene (reference sequence). Losses at the gene ends were 4 bases for V and 3 bases for J; bases not matched to a gene: 3. The CDR3 has 13 residues. The CDR3 DNA is TGTGCCAGTAGTAGGGACAGTGGCTACGAGCAGTACTTC. Its translation: CASSRDSGYEQYF.

The chain recombines TRBV27 with TRBJ1-5, with a weak D call TRBD1 (5 bases). With 5 bases removed from V and 5 bases from J, the gap between germline ends came to 16 bases. Germline V gives CDR1 MNHEY, CDR2 SMNVEV (reference sequence). CDR3 length: 15 residues. CDR3 region: CASSTLSSGDQPQHF. The CDR3 DNA reads as TGTGCCAGCAGTACACTCAGTTCGGGGGATCAGCCCCAGCATTTT.

V gene TRBV7-8 combines with J gene TRBJ2-7; perhaps TRBD1 as D (6 bases). The V end lost 0 bases, the J end lost 4 bases, and 10 bases lay between the germline ends. Per germline, CDR1 SGHVS and CDR2 FQNEAQ. The CDR3 totals 14 residues. The CDR3 DNA reads TGTGCCAGCAGCTTAGCGATCCAGGGGTACGAGCAGTACTTC. Translated, it gives CASSLAIQGYEQYF.

V and J are TRBV7-2 and TRBJ2-2, with a weak D call TRBD1 (6 bases). Germline CDR1 reads SGHTA; CDR2 reads FQGNSA. V lost 3 bases to trimming and J lost 0 bases, with 8 bases between them. This CDR3 is 15 amino acids long. CDR3 region: CASSFWGPNTGELFF. The CDR3 DNA is TGTGCCAGCAGCTTCTGGGGGCCGAACACCGGGGAGCTGTTTTTT.

V usage is TRBV15 and J usage is TRBJ2-1; the match to TRBD2 covers 12 bases. Unmatched junction bases numbered 10, after V lost 0 bases and J lost 7 bases. CDR3 length equals 18 residues. CDR1 and CDR2 (germline): LNHNV, YYDKDF (reference sequence). CDR3 amino acids: CATSRDRGGLAGGNEQFF. The CDR3 nucleotides read TGTGCCACCAGCAGAGATCGGGGAGGGCTAGCGGGAGGGAATGAGCAGTTCTTC.

V is TRBV5-1 and J is TRBJ2-6, with 8 nucleotides matching TRBD1. Germline V gives CDR1 SGHRS, CDR2 YFSETQ. Trimming at V came to 1 base and at J to 0 bases, leaving 3 bases not matched to a gene. The CDR3 sequence is 17 residues long. CDR3 nucleotide sequence: TGCGCCAGCAGCTTGCAGGGGGCGCGCTCTGGGGCCAACGTCCTGACTTTC. Translating gives CASSLQGARSGANVLTF.

This clone has only a few counts. V and J are TRBV5-1 and TRBJ1-2; the match to TRBD1 covers 10 bases. Germline-derived CDR1 and CDR2 are SGHRS and YFSETQ. The trim removed 7 bases at V and 9 bases at J, leaving 12 bases unmatched. The CDR3 length is 14 residues. The CDR3 loop is CASASTPGQGSYTF. The CDR3 nucleotides read TGCGCCAGCGCCAGTACCCCGGGACAGGGGAGCTACACCTTC.

The J gene is TRBJ2-5, the V gene TRBV5-1; possibly TRBD2 for D (6 bases). Trimming took 4 bases from V and 2 from J, leaving 9 bases between them. Germline V CDR1 and CDR2: SGHRS, YFSETQ. This CDR3 spans 13 amino acids. The CDR3 reads CASSPEGQETQYF. Written as DNA, the CDR3 is TGCGCCAGCAGCCCGGAGGGACAAGAGACCCAGTACTTC.

This rearrangement joins TRBV30 to TRBJ2-2; D is possibly TRBD2 (6 bases). This CDR3 is built from 18 residues. V shed 0 bases and J shed 3 bases, with 20 bases lying between them. The germline CDR1 and CDR2 sequences are GTSNPN and SVGIG (reference sequence). CDR3 in DNA: TGTGCCTGGAGTGTACTGGAAATCGGGAGATTCCACACCGGGGAGCTGTTTTTT. Translating it yields CAWSVLEIGRFHTGELFF.

A few counts support this clone. This sequence joins TRBV30 and TRBJ2-3, with TRBD2 matching 7 bases. CDR1 is GTSNPN, CDR2 SVGIG, per germline (reference sequence). V dropped 3 bases and J dropped 2; count of bases not matched to a gene: 11. The length of the CDR3 is 16 residues. The CDR3 is CAWSDKERDPTDTQYF. CDR3 bases: TGTGCCTGGAGCGATAAGGAGCGGGACCCCACAGATACGCAGTATTTT.

The chain is built from TRBV5-6 and TRBJ2-7; tentatively, D is TRBD2 (6 bases). Per germline, CDR1 SGHDT and CDR2 YYEEEE. V lost 0 bases and J lost 5, with 12 bases in between. This CDR3 contains 14 residues. CDR3 in DNA: TGTGCCAGCAGCTTGGGTGGGGGGTCGAACGAGCAGTACTTC. The encoded protein is CASSLGGGSNEQYF.

This clone was detected a few times. The chain couples TRBV6-6 to TRBJ1-5; TRBD1 is a possible D gene (5 bases). Trimming shortened V by 6 bases and J by 0 bases, and 12 bases separated the two germline ends. CDR3 length: 15 residues. Per germline, CDR1 MNHNY and CDR2 SVGAGI (reference sequence). The DNA for the CDR3 is TGTGCCAGCAGGCGGGACGGATATAGCAATCAGCCCCAGCATTTT. Encoded protein: CASRRDGYSNQPQHF.

The chain couples TRBV7-9 to TRBJ2-3, with 11 bases lining up with TRBD2. CDR3 length: 16 residues. Germline trimming cut 5 bases from V and 4 bases from J; bases unmatched to any gene: 8. From germline, CDR1 is SEHNR and CDR2 FQNEAQ (reference sequence). The CDR3 loop is CASSHRTSGSSDTQYF. CDR3 in DNA: TGTGCCAGCAGCCACCGCACTAGCGGGAGTTCAGATACGCAGTATTTT.

J is TRBJ1-6 and V is TRBV27, with D possibly matching TRBD1 (6 bases). Between the trimmed V and J ends, which lost 8 bases and 3 bases, there was a span of 11 bases. CDR3 length: 14 amino acids. Germline lookup yields CDR1 MNHEY and CDR2 SMNVEV (reference sequence). The CDR3 bases are TGTGCCAGCGGACAGTCAAACTATAATTCACCCCTCCACTTT. It codes for CASGQSNYNSPLHF.